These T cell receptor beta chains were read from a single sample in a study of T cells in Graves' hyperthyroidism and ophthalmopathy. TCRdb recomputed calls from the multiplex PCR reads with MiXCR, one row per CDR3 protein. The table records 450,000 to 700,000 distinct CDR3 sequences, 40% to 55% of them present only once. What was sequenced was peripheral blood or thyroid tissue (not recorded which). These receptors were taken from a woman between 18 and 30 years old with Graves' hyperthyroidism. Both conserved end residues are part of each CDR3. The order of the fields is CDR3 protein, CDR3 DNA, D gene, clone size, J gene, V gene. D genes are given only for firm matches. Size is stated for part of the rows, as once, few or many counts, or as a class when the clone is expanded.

CDR3: CASSRGTGANYGYTF
DNA: TGTGCCAGCAGTCGCGGGACAGGGGCTAACTATGGCTACACCTTC
D: TRBD1
size: few
J: TRBJ1-2
V: TRBV12-3/TRBV12-4

CDR3: CASSLELAGPYEQYF
DNA: TGCGCCAGCAGCTTGGAACTAGCGGGGCCCTACGAGCAGTACTTC
D: TRBD2
size: many
J: TRBJ2-7
V: TRBV5-1

CDR3: CASSSLNAIYF
DNA: TGTGCCAGCAGCTCTTTAAACGCCATATATTTT
D: NA
size: NA
J: TRBJ1-3
V: TRBV7-9

CDR3: CASQDPIAGVNTGELFF
DNA: TGTGCCAGCCAAGATCCCATAGCGGGAGTGAACACCGGGGAGCTGTTTTTT
D: TRBD2
size: NA
J: TRBJ2-2
V: TRBV19

CDR3: CASSHLTGVVTNEKLFF
DNA: TGCGCCAGCAGCCACCTGACAGGGGTTGTAACTAATGAAAAACTGTTTTTT
D: TRBD1
size: NA
J: TRBJ1-4
V: TRBV4-1

CDR3: CASSLDGDTQYF
DNA: TGTGCCAGCAGTTTAGATGGGGATACGCAGTATTTT
D: NA
size: few
J: TRBJ2-3
V: TRBV12-3/TRBV12-4

CDR3: CASMTRLAGSYEQYF
DNA: TGTGCCAGCATGACTAGACTAGCGGGAAGTTACGAGCAGTACTTC
D: TRBD2
size: many
J: TRBJ2-7
V: TRBV11-3

CDR3: CASSDLDGRGFYEQYF
DNA: TGTGCCAGCAGTGATCTGGACGGGCGGGGATTCTACGAGCAGTACTTC
D: NA
size: few
J: TRBJ2-7
V: TRBV6-1

CDR3: CASSLRGGGRRTYEQYF
DNA: TGTGCCAGCAGCTTAAGGGGTGGCGGGAGGAGGACGTACGAGCAGTACTTC
D: TRBD2
size: NA
J: TRBJ2-7
V: TRBV7-2

CDR3: CAISESISGREQFF
DNA: TGTGCCATCAGTGAGTCGATTAGCGGTCGTGAGCAGTTCTTC
D: NA
size: NA
J: TRBJ2-1
V: TRBV10-3

CDR3: CATLGVGTSEAFF
DNA: TGTGCCACCTTAGGGGTGGGAACTTCTGAAGCTTTCTTT
D: NA
size: NA
J: TRBJ1-1
V: TRBV27

CDR3: CASSPNGRASGELFF
DNA: TGTGCCAGCAGCCCAAACGGTAGGGCTAGCGGGGAGCTGTTTTTT
D: NA
size: NA
J: TRBJ2-2
V: TRBV7-2

CDR3: CASSYSGAPEQYF
DNA: TGTGCCAGCAGCTATAGCGGAGCTCCCGAGCAGTACTTC
D: NA
size: NA
J: TRBJ2-7
V: TRBV11-1

CDR3: CASSYRDTGELYEQYF
DNA: TGTGCCAGCAGTTACAGGGACACCGGGGAGCTGTACGAGCAGTACTTC
D: NA
size: NA
J: TRBJ2-7
V: TRBV25-1

CDR3: CSSEGLGLETQYF
DNA: TGCAGCAGTGAAGGTTTAGGGTTGGAGACCCAGTACTTC
D: NA
size: NA
J: TRBJ2-5
V: TRBV29-1

CDR3: CATSRERQSYGYTEAFF
DNA: TGTGCCACCAGCAGAGAAAGACAATCCTATGGCTACACTGAAGCTTTCTTT
D: NA
size: NA
J: TRBJ1-1
V: TRBV15

CDR3: CASSPLDRGTNTEAFF
DNA: TGTGCCAGCAGCCCCTTGGACAGGGGGACGAACACTGAAGCTTTCTTT
D: TRBD1
size: many
J: TRBJ1-1
V: TRBV4-2

CDR3: CATPPRTRERYGYTF
DNA: TGTGCCACCCCTCCTAGGACGAGGGAGCGCTATGGCTACACCTTC
D: NA
size: NA
J: TRBJ1-2
V: TRBV24-1

CDR3: CASSLDQDRGQPQHF
DNA: TGTGCCAGCAGCTTAGATCAGGACAGGGGTCAGCCCCAGCATTTT
D: TRBD1
size: NA
J: TRBJ1-5
V: TRBV2

CDR3: CSAGGRSLAGYTF
DNA: TGCAGTGCCGGAGGGAGATCCTTGGCCGGCTACACCTTC
D: NA
size: NA
J: TRBJ1-2
V: TRBV20-1

CDR3: CASSQDRHSNQPQHF
DNA: TGTGCCAGCAGTCAAGACAGGCATAGCAATCAGCCCCAGCATTTT
D: NA
size: many
J: TRBJ1-5
V: TRBV12-3/TRBV12-4

CDR3: CASRGGTATYNEQFF
DNA: TGTGCCAGCAGGGGGGGGACAGCCACCTACAATGAGCAGTTCTTC
D: NA
size: many
J: TRBJ2-1
V: TRBV2